The 14 T cell receptor beta chains given below trace back to one sample, sequenced in a study of cytomegalovirus exposure and HLA in healthy donors. This PCR relied on a set of 60 Vbeta primers and 13 Jbeta primers. The assay was immunoSEQ multiplex PCR, and TCRdb's table has in-frame clones only and misses some. Altogether roughly 100,000 clones are present, roughly 13% being singletons, with the ten largest covering more than 15%. The sequenced sample was PBMCs. The source of these receptors is a middle-aged man in good health and CMV-seropositive.

V and J are TRBV9 and TRBJ2-2; 8 nucleotides match TRBD1. The CDR3 runs 14 residues. V lost 4 bases to trimming and J lost 6 bases; unmatched junction nucleotides: 5. CDR1 and CDR2 from the germline V gene are SGDLS and YYNGEE. In DNA form, the CDR3 reads TGTGCCAGCAGCCCGGGACAGGTACCCGGGGAGCTGTTTTTT. It is translated as CASSPGQVPGELFF.

In the case of this clone: The junction shows a germline mismatch at one end, possibly a read error. This specimen includes other DNA sequences encoding the same CDR3. V usage is TRBV2 and J usage is TRBJ2-7, with D perhaps matching TRBD1 (6 bases). The CDR3 is 14 residues long. From germline, CDR1 is SNHLY and CDR2 FYNNEI. CDR3 bases: TGCGCCAGCGACCGGACAGATAGCTCCTACGAGCAGTACTTC. Translated: CASDRTDSSYEQYF.

The chain links TRBV9 to TRBJ2-7, with 8 bases identical to TRBD2. Unmatched junction bases numbered 7, after V lost 4 bases and J lost 4 bases. This CDR3 region has 14 residues. Germline V gives CDR1 SGDLS, CDR2 YYNGEE. The CDR3 region is CASSRAGARYEQYF. The CDR3 region has the DNA TGTGCCAGCAGCCGAGCGGGAGCGCGGTACGAGCAGTACTTC.

The chain uses TRBV4-3 and TRBJ2-1, with TRBD2 matching 11 bases. The CDR3 covers 15 residues. Germline V gives CDR1 LGHNA, CDR2 YSLEER. V was clipped by 5 bases and J by 2 bases; unmatched bases: 2. The CDR3 reads CASSKGLAAYNEQFF. The DNA of the CDR3 is TGCGCCAGCAGCAAGGGACTAGCGGCCTACAATGAGCAGTTCTTC.

This clone was seen a few times. The chain links TRBV27 to TRBJ2-1; 10 nucleotides line up with TRBD2. CDR1 MNHEY and CDR2 SMNVEV come from the germline V gene (reference sequence). This CDR3 spans 15 amino acids. V shed 5 bases and J 4 bases; nucleotides not matched to a gene: 5. In DNA form, the CDR3 reads TGTGCCAGCAGTCAGGGACTAGCGCAGTACAATGAGCAGTTCTTC. It encodes CASSQGLAQYNEQFF.

J is TRBJ1-4 and V is TRBV15; 8 bases map to TRBD1. Germline V gene lookup returns CDR1 LNHNV and CDR2 YYDKDF (reference sequence). There are 14 residues in the CDR3. V was pared by 5 bases and J by 7 bases, with 6 bases of the junction left unmatched. CDR3 residues: CATSYRDRPEKLFF. CDR3 DNA sequence: TGTGCCACCAGCTACCGGGACAGGCCTGAAAAACTGTTTTTT.

This clone was seen a few times. The chain couples TRBV6-5 to TRBJ1-1, with unresolved D. CDR3 length: 15 amino acids. CDR1 is MNHEY, CDR2 SVGAGI, per germline. Trimming cost V 6 bases and J 4 bases, with 18 bases left between them. Here the CDR3 reads CASSLRLQGSTEAFF. The CDR3 DNA sequence: TGTGCCAGCAGCTTGCGGTTACAAGGTTCCACTGAAGCTTTCTTT.

This clone was detected a few times. This chain connects TRBV7-8 to TRBJ2-7; 8 bases fit TRBD2. CDR1 is SGHVS, CDR2 FQNEAQ, per germline. The CDR3 is made up of 14 amino acids. V dropped 5 bases and J dropped 4; count of bases not matched to a gene: 7. The CDR3 coding sequence is TGTGCCAGCAGCCCGGGGGGGGACTGGTACGAGCAGTACTTC. This codes for CASSPGGDWYEQYF.

The V gene is TRBV28, the J gene TRBJ1-2, with 8 bases matching TRBD1. The ends lost 2 bases at V and 8 bases at J; junction bases unmatched: 13. The germline CDR1 and CDR2 sequences are MDHEN and SYDVKM. The CDR3 loop spans 16 amino acids. This CDR3 is CASSLGPAGGPDGYTF. The DNA of the CDR3 is TGTGCCAGCAGTTTAGGGCCCGCAGGGGGCCCTGACGGCTACACCTTC.

This clone was found a few times. The genes are TRBV6-6 and TRBJ2-5, with D perhaps matching TRBD2 (6 bases). V lost 3 bases and J lost 7, with 18 bases in between. The CDR3 runs 15 residues. The V gene's germline CDR1 is MNHNY and CDR2 SVGAGI (reference sequence). The CDR3 here is CASSYISGVGVTQYF. The CDR3 coding sequence is TGTGCCAGCAGTTATATTAGCGGCGTAGGTGTGACCCAGTACTTC.

This chain uses TRBV27 with TRBJ1-1; 8 positions agree with TRBD1. J was trimmed by 0 bases and V by 5 bases; bases with no gene match: 8. This CDR3 contains 16 residues. Germline V gene lookup returns CDR1 MNHEY and CDR2 SMNVEV (reference sequence). The CDR3 DNA is TGTGCCAGCAGTGACAGGGGCGCAGGGTTGAACACTGAAGCTTTCTTT. It encodes CASSDRGAGLNTEAFF.

The chain has TRBV5-1 and TRBJ2-1, with 9 nucleotides matching TRBD2. Per the germline V gene, CDR1 is SGHRS and CDR2 is YFSETQ. This CDR3 is 15 amino acids long. V was pared by 4 bases and J by 7 bases, with 9 bases of the junction left unmatched. CDR3: CASSRGLAGANEQFF. The CDR3 DNA reads as TGCGCCAGCAGCAGGGGACTAGCCGGGGCTAATGAGCAGTTCTTC.

A remark on this clone: This likely comes from a read error, as the CDR3 has no conserved phenylalanine or tryptophan at its end. The identical CDR3 is also encoded by other nucleotide sequences in the sample. J is TRBJ1-2 and V is TRBV29-1; D gene ambiguous. Trimming removed 7 bases from V and 8 bases from J, with 8 bases in between. The CDR3 has 9 residues. Germline V gene lookup returns CDR1 SQVTM and CDR2 ANQGSEA. In DNA form, the CDR3 reads TGCAGCGCCGGAGGCGGCTACACCTTA. Encoded protein: CSAGGGYTL.

The chain employs TRBV27 and TRBJ2-7, with 10 bases aligning to TRBD1. CDR1 MNHEY and CDR2 SMNVEV come from the germline V gene (reference sequence). The CDR3 is 14 amino acids. Trimming removed 7 bases from V and 3 bases from J; junction bases left unmatched: 6. CDR3: CASTPGTGDYEQYF. DNA of the CDR3: TGTGCCAGCACCCCCGGGACAGGGGACTACGAGCAGTACTTC.